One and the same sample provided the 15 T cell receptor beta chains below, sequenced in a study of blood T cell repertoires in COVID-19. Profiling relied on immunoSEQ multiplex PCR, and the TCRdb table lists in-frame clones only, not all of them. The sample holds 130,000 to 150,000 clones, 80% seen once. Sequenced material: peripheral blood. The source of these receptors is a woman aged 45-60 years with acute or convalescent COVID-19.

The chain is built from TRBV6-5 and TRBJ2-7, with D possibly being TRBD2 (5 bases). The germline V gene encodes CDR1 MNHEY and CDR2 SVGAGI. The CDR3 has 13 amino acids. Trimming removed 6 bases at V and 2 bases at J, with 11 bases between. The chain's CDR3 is CASRLTAAYEQYF. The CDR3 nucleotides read TGTGCCAGCAGACTAACAGCGGCCTACGAGCAGTACTTC.

CDR3 nucleotide sequence: TGTGCCAGCAGCCAATTTACAGGGGGCGGAAACACCATATATTTT. Translated, it gives CASSQFTGGGNTIYF. The rearrangement links TRBV4-2 to TRBJ1-3; 9 bases line up with TRBD1. Looked up from germline, CDR1 is LGHNA and CDR2 is YNFKEQ. CDR3 length: 15 amino acids. The V segment lost 2 bases and the J segment 4 bases; nucleotides outside the gene matches: 3.

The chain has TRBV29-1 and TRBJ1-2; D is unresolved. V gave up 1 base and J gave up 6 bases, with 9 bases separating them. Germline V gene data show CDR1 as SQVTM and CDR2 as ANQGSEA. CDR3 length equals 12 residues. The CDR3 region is CSVEAGDDGYTF. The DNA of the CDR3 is TGCAGCGTTGAAGCCGGGGATGATGGCTACACCTTC.

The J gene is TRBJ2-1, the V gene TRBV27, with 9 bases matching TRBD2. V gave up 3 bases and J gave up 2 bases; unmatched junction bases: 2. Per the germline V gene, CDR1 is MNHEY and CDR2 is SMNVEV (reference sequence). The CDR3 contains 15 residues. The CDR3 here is CASSFGGGAYNEQFF. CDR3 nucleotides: TGTGCCAGCAGTTTCGGCGGGGGGGCCTACAATGAGCAGTTCTTC.

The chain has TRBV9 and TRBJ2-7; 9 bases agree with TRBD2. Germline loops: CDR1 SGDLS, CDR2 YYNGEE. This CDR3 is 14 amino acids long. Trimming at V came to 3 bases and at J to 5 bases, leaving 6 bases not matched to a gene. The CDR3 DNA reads TGTGCCAGCAGCGCGGTTAGCGGGGGTGACGAGCAGTACTTC. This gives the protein CASSAVSGGDEQYF.

CDR3 coding DNA: TGCGCCAGCAGCCCCGGACAGGGAGGATCCTACGAGCAGTACTTC. Amino acid sequence: CASSPGQGGSYEQYF. V usage is TRBV5-1 and J usage is TRBJ2-7; 8 nucleotides align to TRBD1. Germline V gives CDR1 SGHRS, CDR2 YFSETQ. This CDR3 region has 15 residues. The J segment lost 1 base and the V segment lost 4 bases, leaving 7 bases of the junction unmatched.

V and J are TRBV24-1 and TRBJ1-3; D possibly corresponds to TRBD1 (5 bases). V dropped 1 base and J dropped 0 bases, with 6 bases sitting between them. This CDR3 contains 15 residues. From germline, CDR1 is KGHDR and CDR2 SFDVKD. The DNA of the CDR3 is TGTGCCACCAGTGATTTAGGGGACTCTGGAAACACCATATATTTT. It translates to CATSDLGDSGNTIYF.

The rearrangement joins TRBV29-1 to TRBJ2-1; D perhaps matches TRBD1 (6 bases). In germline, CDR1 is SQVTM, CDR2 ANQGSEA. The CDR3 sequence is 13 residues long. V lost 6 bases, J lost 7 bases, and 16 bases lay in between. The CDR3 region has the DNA TGCAGCGTCTTGGGGGCCTTAAAAAATGAGCAGTTCTTC. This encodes CSVLGALKNEQFF.

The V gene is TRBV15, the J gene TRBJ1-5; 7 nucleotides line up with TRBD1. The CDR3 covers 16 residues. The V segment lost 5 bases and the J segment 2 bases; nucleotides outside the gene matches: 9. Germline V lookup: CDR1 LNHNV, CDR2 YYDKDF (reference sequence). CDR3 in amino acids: CATSRPQGDGNQPQHF. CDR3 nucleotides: TGTGCCACCAGCCGACCCCAGGGGGACGGCAATCAGCCCCAGCATTTT.

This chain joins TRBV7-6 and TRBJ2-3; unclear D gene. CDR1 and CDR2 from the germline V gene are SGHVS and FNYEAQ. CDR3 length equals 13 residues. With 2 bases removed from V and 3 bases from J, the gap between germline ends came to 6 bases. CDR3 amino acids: CASSLILTDTQYF. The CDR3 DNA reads TGTGCCAGCAGCTTAATCCTGACAGATACGCAGTATTTT.

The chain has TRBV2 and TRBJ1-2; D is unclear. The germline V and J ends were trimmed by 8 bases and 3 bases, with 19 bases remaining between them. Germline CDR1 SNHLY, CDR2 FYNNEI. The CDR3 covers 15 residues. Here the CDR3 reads CASPGEKAGDYGYTF. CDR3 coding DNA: TGTGCCAGCCCCGGAGAAAAGGCCGGGGACTATGGCTACACCTTC.

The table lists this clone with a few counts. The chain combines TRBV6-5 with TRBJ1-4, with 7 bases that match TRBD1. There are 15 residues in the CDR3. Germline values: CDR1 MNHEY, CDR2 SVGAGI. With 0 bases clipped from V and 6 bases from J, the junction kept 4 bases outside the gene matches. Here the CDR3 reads CASSYSGDSHEKLFF. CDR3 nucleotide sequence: TGTGCCAGCAGTTACTCAGGGGACAGCCATGAAAAACTGTTTTTT.

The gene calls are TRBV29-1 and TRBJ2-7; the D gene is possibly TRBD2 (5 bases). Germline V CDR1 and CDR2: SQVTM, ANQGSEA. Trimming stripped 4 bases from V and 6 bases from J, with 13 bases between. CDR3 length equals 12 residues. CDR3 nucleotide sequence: TGCAGCGTTGGGGCGGGCGAGGCCGAGCAGTACTTC. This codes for CSVGAGEAEQYF.

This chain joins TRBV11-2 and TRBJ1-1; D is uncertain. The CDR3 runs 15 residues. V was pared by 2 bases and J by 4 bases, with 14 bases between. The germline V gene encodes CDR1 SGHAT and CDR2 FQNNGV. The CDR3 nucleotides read TGTGCCAGCAGCTTATTTAAGGAGGTGAGCACTGAAGCTTTCTTT. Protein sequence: CASSLFKEVSTEAFF.

CDR3 region: CASSLDRGGDTGELFF. The CDR3 nucleotides are TGTGCCAGCAGCTTAGACCGGGGGGGCGACACCGGGGAGCTGTTTTTT. V is TRBV7-2 and J is TRBJ2-2; 8 positions agree with TRBD2. The CDR3 consists of 16 residues. The ends lost 1 base at V and 3 bases at J; junction bases unmatched: 4. Germline CDR1 is SGHTA and CDR2 is FQGNSA.